Following are 20 T cell receptor beta chains from one sample sequenced in a study of blood T cell repertoires in COVID-19. The data were produced by immunoSEQ multiplex PCR, yet TCRdb's version contains in-frame clones alone and is incomplete. There are about 290,000 clones in the sample; 85% to 90% occur only once, and around 10% lies in the top ten. The sequenced material came from peripheral blood. The receptors here all came from a woman in her thirties with COVID-19, enrolled during active disease.

The chain recombines TRBV7-9 with TRBJ1-2; weak D call: TRBD1 (6 bases). The CDR3 consists of 13 residues. Germline CDR1 is SEHNR and CDR2 is FQNEAQ (reference sequence). With 6 bases removed from V and 8 bases from J, the gap between germline ends came to 16 bases. CDR3 DNA: TGTGCCAGCAGACCGGACAGACGTGACGGCTACACCTTC. Translated: CASRPDRRDGYTF.

CDR3 nucleotides: TGTGCCAGCAGCGCGGGACTGCAAGGCTACACCTTC. Translation: CASSAGLQGYTF. The chain couples TRBV9 to TRBJ1-2; a weak D match, TRBD1 (5 bases). Germline CDR1 reads SGDLS; CDR2 reads YYNGEE. Trimming cost V 3 bases and J 8 bases, with 11 bases left between them. This CDR3 spans 12 amino acids.

The V and J genes are TRBV19 and TRBJ2-1; the D gene is possibly TRBD2 (5 bases). In germline, CDR1 is LNHDA, CDR2 SQIVND (reference sequence). V lost 5 bases to trimming and J lost 12 bases, with 14 bases between them. This CDR3 has 12 amino acids. This chain's CDR3 is CASSPRTGGQFF. The CDR3 DNA follows: TGTGCCAGTAGTCCCCGGACTGGCGGGCAGTTCTTC.

The chain couples TRBV23-1 to TRBJ1-2; possible D gene TRBD1, 6 bases. TRBV23-1 is sorted into the ORF group, with uncertain function. The V and J ends lost 6 bases and 4 bases respectively, with 18 bases between them. CDR3 length: 15 residues. The chain's CDR3 is CASRDRKDRGYGYTF. In DNA, the CDR3 is TGCGCCAGCAGGGACAGAAAAGATCGAGGCTATGGCTACACCTTC.

The gene calls are TRBV2 and TRBJ1-1; D possibly corresponds to TRBD1 (6 bases). Germline lookup yields CDR1 SNHLY and CDR2 FYNNEI. Trimming shortened V by 6 bases and J by 1 base, and 21 bases separated the two germline ends. The CDR3 covers 17 residues. The CDR3 DNA reads as TGTGCCAGCAGCGATCCTAAACAGGGCCCTAGGAACACTGAAGCTTTCTTT. This translates into CASSDPKQGPRNTEAFF. The full variable domain, its missing parts supplied by reference TRBV2 and TRBJ1-1, is EPEVTQTPSHQVTQMGQEVILRCVPISNHLYFYWYRQILGQKVEFLVSFYNNEISEKSEIFDDQFSVERPDGSNFTLKIRSTKLEDSAMYFCASSDPKQGPRNTEAFFGQGTRLTVV.

The V gene is TRBV3-1 (or the pseudogene TRBV3-2), the J gene TRBJ1-1, with D unresolved. Trimming pared 8 bases from V and 5 bases from J, leaving 12 bases between. This CDR3 has 12 amino acids. Looked up from germline, CDR1 is LGHDT and CDR2 is YNNKEL (reference sequence). DNA of the CDR3: TGTGCCAGCTCCCAAAGCGATACTGAAGCTTTCTTT. This gives the protein CASSQSDTEAFF.

The rearrangement joins TRBV9 to TRBJ2-1, with TRBD2 matching over 7 bases. CDR1 SGDLS and CDR2 YYNGEE come from the germline V gene. CDR3 size: 14 residues. V dropped 0 bases and J dropped 8; count of bases not matched to a gene: 5. In nucleotides, the CDR3 is TGTGCCAGCAGCGTAGGTGGGGGGGACTATGAGCAGTTCTTC. Its translation is CASSVGGGDYEQFF.

Only a few counts were recorded for this clone. The CDR3 reads CASSYLGDTQYF. The CDR3 DNA follows: TGTGCCAGCAGCTATCTAGGAGATACGCAGTATTTT. The chain is built from TRBV28 and TRBJ2-3; D gene uncertain. The germline V and J ends were trimmed by 6 bases and 5 bases, with 9 bases remaining between them. The CDR3 has 12 amino acids. Per the germline V gene, CDR1 is MDHEN and CDR2 is SYDVKM.

The J gene is TRBJ2-7, the V gene TRBV29-1; 8 bases line up with TRBD1. V lost 2 bases, J lost 2 bases, and 2 bases stayed unmatched. This CDR3 is built from 13 residues. Germline V CDR1 and CDR2: SQVTM, ANQGSEA. The CDR3 region has the DNA TGCAGCGTTGAAATGACAGGGGCCTACGAGCAGTACTTC. Encoded protein: CSVEMTGAYEQYF.

J is TRBJ2-7 and V is TRBV4-1; 9 bases fit TRBD1. The trim removed 6 bases at V and 1 base at J, leaving 13 bases unmatched. The CDR3 is 17 amino acids. The germline V gene encodes CDR1 MGHRA and CDR2 YSYEKL. The CDR3 DNA reads as TGCGCCAGCAGTCTTTATACCGGGACAGGGCCGTCCTACGAGCAGTACTTC. It translates to CASSLYTGTGPSYEQYF.

With respect to this clone: The sample has other DNA sequences that encode this CDR3 too. The gene calls are TRBV11-1 and TRBJ2-1; TRBD2 might be the D (5 bases). The length of the CDR3 is 13 residues. Trimming shortened V by 2 bases and J by 5 bases, and 7 bases separated the two germline ends. Looked up from germline, CDR1 is SGHAT and CDR2 is FQDESV (reference sequence). The CDR3 loop reads CASSLSSNNEQFF. CDR3 coding DNA: TGTGCCAGCAGCTTATCTAGCAACAATGAGCAGTTCTTC.

The chain is built from TRBV7-2 and TRBJ1-2; D perhaps matches TRBD1 (5 bases). Germline V CDR1 and CDR2: SGHTA, FQGNSA. The CDR3 consists of 14 residues. Trimming stripped 5 bases from V and 7 bases from J, with 17 bases between. Written as DNA, the CDR3 is TGTGCCAGCAGCAAGGCTAGGGGCGCTTTTGGCTACACCTTC. Its translation: CASSKARGAFGYTF.

J is TRBJ2-1 and V is TRBV5-6, with D uncertain. CDR1 and CDR2 from the germline V gene are SGHDT and YYEEEE. This CDR3 region has 12 residues. Trimming pared 0 bases from V and 7 bases from J, leaving 5 bases between. CDR3 coding DNA: TGTGCCAGCAGCTTGGTGTTAAATGAGCAGTTCTTC. Its translation: CASSLVLNEQFF.

The chain couples TRBV5-1 to TRBJ2-1; TRBD2 might be the D (6 bases). Germline V gene data show CDR1 as SGHRS and CDR2 as YFSETQ. Trimming removed 2 bases at V and 10 bases at J, with 13 bases between. CDR3 length: 13 amino acids. This CDR3 reads CASSFSGRGEQFF. The CDR3 DNA is TGCGCCAGCAGCTTCTCAGGTCGGGGGGAGCAGTTCTTC.

The gene calls are TRBV6-6 and TRBJ1-3; D is unresolved. CDR1 is MNHNY and CDR2 is SVGAGI in the germline V gene (reference sequence). The CDR3 totals 17 residues. V lost 5 bases, J lost 0 bases, and 17 bases lay in between. The CDR3 DNA is TGTGCCAGCAGTCCCGAACCGTACAGCAGCTCTGGAAACACCATATATTTT. Its translation is CASSPEPYSSSGNTIYF.

J is TRBJ1-5 and V is TRBV4-1; no clear D. Trimming left V 1 base short and J 0 bases short, with 7 bases between. The V gene's germline CDR1 is MGHRA and CDR2 YSYEKL. CDR3 length: 15 amino acids. The CDR3 DNA reads TGCGCCAGCAGCCAAGCGGGGAGTAGCAATCAGCCCCAGCATTTT. Translating gives CASSQAGSSNQPQHF.

V is TRBV5-1 and J is TRBJ1-3; 8 nucleotides agree with TRBD1. Germline CDR1 SGHRS, CDR2 YFSETQ. The V and J ends lost 7 bases and 0 bases, in that order; junction bases with no gene match: 6. The CDR3 consists of 15 residues. CDR3 sequence: CASGTGVFSGNTIYF. The CDR3 DNA reads TGCGCCAGCGGGACAGGTGTGTTCTCTGGAAACACCATATATTTT.

This clone has only a few counts. The chain carries TRBV6-5 and TRBJ1-6; D remains ambiguous. CDR3 length equals 12 residues. Germline-derived CDR1 and CDR2 are MNHEY and SVGAGI. Trimming stripped 7 bases from V and 13 bases from J, with 14 bases between. CDR3 region: CASTSPPGPLHF. As DNA, the CDR3 is TGTGCCAGCACCTCGCCGCCGGGGCCCCTCCACTTT.

The chain recombines TRBV5-4 with TRBJ2-7; TRBD1 is a possible D gene (5 bases). The V and J ends lost 0 bases and 0 bases respectively, with 7 bases between them. The CDR3 extends over 14 amino acids. The germline V gene encodes CDR1 SGHNT and CDR2 YYREEE (reference sequence). Written as DNA, the CDR3 is TGTGCCAGCAGCTTGGACAGGAGCTCCTACGAGCAGTACTTC. Protein product: CASSLDRSSYEQYF.

The chain links TRBV27 to TRBJ1-2; D not certain. Trimming took off 6 bases at V and 4 bases at J, with 21 bases between the two ends. The CDR3 totals 16 residues. Germline CDR1 and CDR2: MNHEY and SMNVEV (reference sequence). CDR3 bases: TGTGCCAGCAGCCTCACCCGGGAAACTATTTCCTATGGCTACACCTTC. This codes for CASSLTRETISYGYTF.